This TCR beta chain was retrieved from a study of shared clonotypes between healthy human individuals. Running of the assay took place at deep level. Measured with immunoSEQ multiplex PCR; TCRdb has only the in-frame clones, and not every one. Of about 2.4 million clones listed, approximately 93% are singletons. The study separated CD4+ cells into CD45RA+ naive and CD45RA-negative memory subsets. CDR3 length: 14 residues. The V gene lost 2 bases and the J gene lost 7 bases, with 12 bases spanning the gap. Germline values: CDR1 SNHLY, CDR2 FYNNEI. Sequencing was done on a sample of naive CD4+ T cells from PBMCs. The subset denotes: CD45RA+ positively selected. The rearrangement uses TRBV2 and TRBJ2-1; D not resolved. The clonotype originates from a man between 18 and 35 years old in good health. Some clones in this sample may be carry-over from other donors' samples. The CDR3: CASSESQIDNEQFF. DNA for the CDR3: TGTGCCAGCAGTGAAAGCCAGATCGATAATGAGCAGTTCTTC.